The clone carrying this T cell receptor beta chain was recorded many times. Its antigen is not identified. Time point noted: blood at routine non-recurrence follow-up after resection. In each case, whole RNA from tumor, nontumor lung or frozen PBMC was sequenced unsorted. Germline lookup yields CDR1 SGHNT and CDR2 YYREEE (reference sequence). V dropped 2 bases and J dropped 3 bases, with 11 bases sitting between them. The CDR3 covers 14 residues. This sample was taken from a study of spatial heterogeneity in lung cancer. Study-level background: Where available, sequencing covered follow-up PBMC samples, taken at a median of approximately 24 months after resection. Findings and caveats of the study: At resection, ubiquitous expanded tumor TCRs appeared in blood more than at follow-up.

Every TCR cDNA molecule bore a unique molecular identifier. Via MiXCR, TCRdb re-called the 5' RACE reads, giving one row per CDR3 protein. The sample consists of about 41,000 distinct CDR3 sequences, roughly a tenth of them appearing once. The chain links TRBV5-4 to TRBJ1-1; D unresolved. This clonotype originated in a female donor with early-stage non-small cell lung cancer. This sample comprised PBMCs, obtained at follow-up. The CDR3 DNA reads TGTGCCAGCAGCTTTGGAAGAGGGTACACTGAAGCTTTCTTT. Its protein product is CASSFGRGYTEAFF.